Described below is a single T cell receptor beta chain sequence and its context. The entry originates in a study of blood T cell repertoires in COVID-19. About the study: The study drew acute and convalescent COVID-19 samples from the United States, Italy and Spain. T cells, B-cell-depleted T cells, or PBMCs provided the cDNA or gDNA that served as material.

The age range of participants was 18 to 89 years, with residence in some 25 US areas. Donors were grouped by their self-reported clinical history. Trimming removed 5 bases at V and 6 bases at J, with 8 bases between. The CDR3 runs 12 residues. Measured with immunoSEQ multiplex PCR; TCRdb has only the in-frame clones, and not every one. The table lists 350,000 to 450,000 clones, nearly 90% of them singletons, with 1.5% to 2% in the top ten. This chain links TRBV12-3 or TRBV12-4 with TRBJ2-1, with D possibly matching TRBD2 (6 bases). The sample was PBMCs or T cells enriched from blood (not recorded which). The origin of this receptor is a woman aged 25 to 39 who had recovered from COVID-19. The CDR3 is CASSATSNEQFF. DNA for the CDR3: TGTGCCAGCAGTGCGACTAGCAATGAGCAGTTCTTC.